The 13 T cell receptor beta chains presented below share a single source sample, sequenced in a study of Graves' ophthalmopathy and Graves' hyperthyroidism. Amplifying from RNA transcripts, the study obtained TCR beta CDR3 regions. HTBI-primed RT-PCR formed the first round, and a multiplex PCR formed the second. TCRdb analysed the multiplex PCR reads with MiXCR anew, one entry per CDR3 protein. The data hold around 1.1 million distinct CDR3 sequences, with roughly two fifths observed a single time. Sequenced material: peripheral blood or thyroid tissue (not recorded which). The receptors here all came from an adult man with Graves' hyperthyroidism.

This rearrangement joins TRBV25-1 to TRBJ2-5; D possibly corresponds to TRBD2 (6 bases). The CDR3 totals 14 residues. In germline, CDR1 is MGHDK, CDR2 SYGVNS. Trimming removed 6 bases from V and 5 bases from J, with 16 bases in between. The CDR3 coding sequence is TGTGCCAGCAGCACCCGGGACTCTTGGGAGACCCAGTACTTC. The encoded protein is CASSTRDSWETQYF.

The V call is TRBV10-3, the J call TRBJ1-6; D is possibly TRBD1 (5 bases). The CDR3 is 15 residues long. V was shortened by 6 bases and J by 11 bases, with 20 bases between the two germline ends. Germline assignment: CDR1 ENHRY and CDR2 SYGVKD. CDR3 protein: CAIREVWGSMAPLHF. CDR3 sequence (DNA): TGTGCCATCAGAGAAGTTTGGGGGAGCATGGCACCCCTCCACTTT.

The chain recombines TRBV20-1 with TRBJ2-7; tentative D call: TRBD1 (5 bases). TRBJ2-5 matches the DNA end more closely, so the J call is doubtful. The CDR3 runs 12 residues. Germline V gives CDR1 DFQATT, CDR2 SNEGSKA (reference sequence). CDR3 residues: CSARRTQETQYF. The CDR3 DNA follows: TGCAGTGCTAGACGGACACAAGAGACCCAGTACTTC.

This clonotype was seen ten or more times. This chain joins TRBV20-1 and TRBJ1-1; 8 bases line up with TRBD1. The CDR3 consists of 13 residues. Germline lookup yields CDR1 DFQATT and CDR2 SNEGSKA (reference sequence). Germline trimming cut 7 bases from V and 5 bases from J; bases unmatched to any gene: 9. CDR3 sequence reads: CSVLRQGRTEAFF. In nucleotides, the CDR3 is TGCAGTGTCCTACGACAGGGGCGGACTGAAGCTTTCTTT.

V gene TRBV10-3 combines with J gene TRBJ2-7; 7 bases are shared with TRBD2. V lost 10 bases, J lost 7 bases, and 16 bases stayed unmatched. Germline loops: CDR1 ENHRY, CDR2 SYGVKD. CDR3 length: 14 residues. CDR3 bases: TGTGCCAGCAGACGGGGAGGGAAAGAATGGGAGCAGTACTTC. Protein sequence: CASRRGGKEWEQYF.

This clonotype has just a few counts. This may come from a read error, since a much larger clone is one base off. CDR3 bases: TGTGCCAGCAGCCAACTAGCGACAGAGACCCAGTACTTC. Translating it yields CASSQLATETQYF. The V and J genes are TRBV11-3 and TRBJ2-5; 7 bases align to TRBD2. Trimming removed 5 bases from V and 4 bases from J; junction bases left unmatched: 4. CDR1 SGHNT and CDR2 YENEEA come from the germline V gene. This CDR3 is built from 13 residues.

The chain has TRBV2 and TRBJ1-2, with D uncertain. The CDR3 has 15 amino acids. CDR1 and CDR2 (germline): SNHLY, FYNNEI. Trimming stripped 6 bases from V and 3 bases from J, with 17 bases between. CDR3 in amino acids: CASSQVLGFHYGYTF. The CDR3 coding sequence is TGTGCCAGCAGCCAAGTTTTGGGGTTCCACTATGGCTACACCTTC.

CDR3 nucleotides: TGTGCCACCGATCGCACCGGCGAGACCCAGTACTTC. Protein sequence: CATDRTGETQYF. V usage is TRBV12-3 or TRBV12-4 and J usage is TRBJ2-5; D unresolved. V was shortened by 10 bases and J by 5 bases, with 14 bases between the two germline ends. The CDR3 length is 12 residues.

This clonotype came up many times. This chain connects TRBV7-9 to TRBJ1-6; TRBD1 aligns across 12 bases. The CDR3 runs to 16 residues. Germline V gene sequence: CDR1 SEHNR, CDR2 FQNEAQ (reference sequence). V was pared by 5 bases and J by 9 bases, with 8 bases of the junction left unmatched. The CDR3 sequence is CASSNPGQGASSPLHF. The CDR3 DNA sequence: TGTGCCAGCAGCAATCCGGGACAGGGGGCCAGTTCACCCCTCCACTTT.

The chain carries TRBV12-3 or TRBV12-4 and TRBJ2-7, with 10 bases identical to TRBD2. V was pared by 8 bases and J by 3 bases, with 16 bases of the junction left unmatched. CDR3 length equals 17 residues. This CDR3 reads CASSPRLSGRDIYEQYF. For the CDR3, the DNA is TGTGCCAGCTCACCACGTCTGAGCGGGAGGGATATCTACGAGCAGTACTTC.

This clonotype showed up just a few times. The genes are TRBV27 and TRBJ1-1; the D gene is possibly TRBD1 (5 bases). The V gene's germline CDR1 is MNHEY and CDR2 SMNVEV (reference sequence). V lost 6 bases, J lost 4 bases, and 15 bases lay in between. This CDR3 is built from 14 residues. In nucleotides, the CDR3 is TGTGCCAGCAGCATTACTAGGGGTACCACTGAAGCTTTCTTT. Its translation: CASSITRGTTEAFF.

The sample holds many counts of this clonotype. This rearrangement joins TRBV2 to TRBJ2-2; 12 nucleotides line up with TRBD2. The V and J ends lost 9 bases and 7 bases, in that order; junction bases with no gene match: 15. This CDR3 has 17 amino acids. The germline V gene has CDR1 SNHLY and CDR2 FYNNEI. CDR3 DNA: TGTGCCAGTCGGCCCCTGACTAGCGGGAGTTTAGGCGGGGAGCTGTTTTTT. Residues: CASRPLTSGSLGGELFF.

This clonotype occurred a few times. V is TRBV2 and J is TRBJ1-6; D unresolved. Germline V gives CDR1 SNHLY, CDR2 FYNNEI. This CDR3 has 13 residues. V shed 7 bases and J shed 8 bases, with 12 bases lying between them. The CDR3 loop is CASKRVVDSPLHF. CDR3 sequence (DNA): TGTGCCAGCAAGAGGGTTGTGGATTCACCCCTCCACTTT. The entire variable domain, with the rest obtained from reference TRBV2 and TRBJ1-6, is as follows: EPEVTQTPSHQVTQMGQEVILRCVPISNHLYFYWYRQILGQKVEFLVSFYNNEISEKSEIFDDQFSVERPDGSNFTLKIRSTKLEDSAMYFCASKRVVDSPLHFGNGTRLTVT.